By its share, the clone carrying this T cell receptor (beta chain) is medium-sized (0.01 to 0.1%). Its matching antigen is unknown. These data belong to a study of circulating CD8 cells and anti-PD-1 response in melanoma. Study results and caveats: PD-1 and DPOS subsets showed similar, higher clonality than DNEG. Expanded sorted subsets were checked for tumor reactivity using peptides. Clonotype sharing was highest between DPOS and TIGIT subsets.

TCR libraries were prepared from around 14 ng of total RNA with the QIAseq Immune Repertoire TCR panel. Each CDR3 protein gets one entry after TCRdb re-called the reads with MiXCR. Of approximately 480 distinct CDR3 sequences listed, approximately 8% are singletons. Live CD3+CD8+TCRalphabeta+ cells were sorted into four subsets by PD-1 and/or TIGIT. Germline assignment: CDR1 MNHEY and CDR2 SMNVEV (reference sequence). V dropped 6 bases and J dropped 8; count of bases not matched to a gene: 4. This CDR3 contains 13 residues. This receptor was taken from a human donor with melanoma. The V call is TRBV27, the J call TRBJ1-2; 12 bases align to TRBD1. Sequences were derived from CD8+ T cells from PBMCs, sampled at baseline or after one month of anti-PD-1 therapy (not recorded which). CDR3 residues: CASRGQGARGYTF. CDR3 coding DNA: TGTGCCAGCAGGGGACAGGGGGCGAGAGGCTACACCTTC.